This T cell receptor beta chain was recovered during a study of blood T cell repertoires in COVID-19. This table comes from immunoSEQ multiplex PCR, and its TCRdb copy is limited to in-frame clones, with some not included. This table has roughly 280,000 clones, roughly 86% appearing once. Germline-derived CDR1 and CDR2 are SGHTA and FQGNSA. There are 14 residues in the CDR3. V dropped 1 base and J dropped 5; count of bases not matched to a gene: 4. Sequences were obtained from peripheral blood. This TCR derives from a woman in her sixties or seventies with COVID-19, enrolled during active disease. This chain joins TRBV7-2 and TRBJ1-2, with TRBD1 identical over 7 bases. CDR3 protein: CASSLVGGRYGYTF. As DNA, the CDR3 is TGTGCCAGCAGCTTAGTAGGGGGCAGATATGGCTACACCTTC.